The 2 T cell receptor beta chains listed next were all sequenced from one sample in a study of cytomegalovirus exposure and HLA in healthy donors. Amplification used 60 Vbeta primers and 13 Jbeta primers. The data were produced by immunoSEQ multiplex PCR, yet TCRdb's version contains in-frame clones alone and is incomplete. The sample carries about 170,000 clones, roughly 70% recorded once. Sequencing was performed on PBMCs. These receptors came from a woman aged 18-29 years in good health and CMV-seropositive.

This chain uses TRBV5-4 with TRBJ2-7; 9 positions agree with TRBD2. Per germline, CDR1 SGHNT and CDR2 YYREEE (reference sequence). The CDR3 is 14 residues long. The junction had 4 bases not matched to a gene; V was cut back by 1 base and J by 5 bases. CDR3 sequence reads: CASSLLAGDHEQYF. The CDR3 DNA follows: TGTGCCAGCAGCTTGTTAGCGGGGGACCACGAGCAGTACTTC.

The V call is TRBV18, the J call TRBJ1-1; TRBD1 might be the D (6 bases). There are 15 residues in the CDR3. Germline lookup yields CDR1 KGHSH and CDR2 LQKENI. Between the trimmed V and J ends, which lost 0 bases and 4 bases, there was a span of 12 bases. The CDR3 reads CASSPPGGGGTEAFF. DNA for the CDR3: TGTGCCAGCTCACCACCGGGAGGGGGGGGCACTGAAGCTTTCTTT.